Each of the 28 T cell receptor beta chains below was sequenced from the same sample in a study of a mutant IDH1 vaccine in newly diagnosed glioma. Generated by immunoSEQ multiplex PCR, the TCRdb table keeps only in-frame clones and is missing some. Among about 50,000 clones listed, 75% to 90% were seen once. Noted time point: baseline, week 1 (first vaccination visit). The treatment: pre-vaccination baseline after standard-of-care therapy. Sample: PBMCs, taken from a glioma patient treated with radiotherapy, temozolomide or both. The receptors were sampled from a man aged 35-49 years with glioma.

The chain joins TRBV5-1 to TRBJ2-7; the D gene is possibly TRBD2 (6 bases). The V end lost 1 base, the J end lost 6 bases, and 17 bases lay between the germline ends. CDR3 length equals 15 residues. Germline-derived CDR1 and CDR2 are SGHRS and YFSETQ. The CDR3 bases are TGCGCCAGCAGCTTGCCCGGGACTGGGGGAGTCGAGCAGTACTTC. It is translated as CASSLPGTGGVEQYF.

The gene calls are TRBV6-1 and TRBJ1-2, with D tentatively TRBD1 (6 bases). Trimming removed 6 bases from V and 6 bases from J, with 17 bases in between. CDR1 is MNHNS and CDR2 is SASEGT in the germline V gene. The CDR3 contains 14 residues. The DNA for the CDR3 is TGTGCCAGCAGGAACTCCGGGACACGGGATGGCTACACCTTC. Amino acid sequence: CASRNSGTRDGYTF.

This sequence joins TRBV4-1 and TRBJ2-7; 10 bases are a match to TRBD2. The CDR3 is 15 amino acids. Trimming at V came to 1 base and at J to 6 bases, leaving 6 bases not matched to a gene. Germline loops: CDR1 MGHRA, CDR2 YSYEKL. The CDR3 protein is CASSQATSGALEQYF. The CDR3 DNA is TGCGCCAGCAGCCAAGCCACTAGCGGGGCCCTCGAGCAGTACTTC.

The V call is TRBV7-2, the J call TRBJ2-1; TRBD1 or TRBD2 may be the D gene (5 bases each). The CDR3 is made up of 14 amino acids. Germline assignment: CDR1 SGHTA and CDR2 FQGNSA. Trimming left V 2 bases short and J 7 bases short, with 12 bases between. The CDR3 DNA reads as TGTGCCAGCAGCTTAAGTCTGGGGGTAAATGAGCAGTTCTTC. It codes for CASSLSLGVNEQFF.

This clone is a singleton in its sample. The V gene is TRBV9, the J gene TRBJ1-1, with D maybe TRBD1 (5 bases). V gave up 2 bases and J gave up 4 bases, with 12 bases separating them. Germline CDR1 reads SGDLS; CDR2 reads YYNGEE. CDR3 length: 14 residues. The CDR3 DNA is TGTGCCAGCAGCGTGGGCAGGGACCGCACTGAAGCTTTCTTT. It yields the protein CASSVGRDRTEAFF.

V usage is TRBV7-2 and J usage is TRBJ1-2; D possibly corresponds to TRBD1 (6 bases). The CDR3 spans 15 residues. V was shortened by 5 bases and J by 4 bases, with 17 bases between the two germline ends. The V gene's germline CDR1 is SGHTA and CDR2 FQGNSA. CDR3 protein: CASSHTDSLFYGYTF. As DNA, the CDR3 is TGTGCCAGCAGCCACACGGACAGTTTATTCTATGGCTACACCTTC.

The chain employs TRBV19 and TRBJ2-5, with D perhaps TRBD1 (5 bases). V lost 6 bases and J lost 2, with 16 bases in between. CDR3 length equals 15 residues. The germline V gene has CDR1 LNHDA and CDR2 SQIVND (reference sequence). The CDR3 region has the DNA TGTGCCAGTAGGCGGACAATCGACAGACAAGAGACCCAGTACTTC. Its translation: CASRRTIDRQETQYF.

The J gene is TRBJ2-1, the V gene TRBV21-1; TRBD2, the table's D call, was not compared with the DNA. TRBV21-1 is labeled a pseudogene. The CDR3 totals 15 residues. CDR3 loop: CASSKGPGRAHEQFF. CDR3 DNA: TGTGCCAGCAGCAAAGGTCCCGGGAGGGCCCATGAGCAGTTCTTC.

CDR3 amino acids: CASSQDASWGGEQYF. CDR3 nucleotides: TGCGCCAGCAGCCAAGATGCTAGTTGGGGCGGGGAGCAGTACTTC. V and J are TRBV4-3 and TRBJ2-7, with D possibly called TRBD1 or TRBD2 (5 bases each). CDR1 is LGHNA and CDR2 is YSLEER in the germline V gene. This CDR3 has 15 residues. Trimming left V 0 bases short and J 7 bases short, with 16 bases between.

Only one count was recorded for this clone. The genes are TRBV7-9 and TRBJ2-2; D not certain. Trimming took 4 bases from V and 10 from J, leaving 10 bases between them. CDR3 size: 12 residues. The germline gives CDR1 SEHNR, CDR2 FQNEAQ (reference sequence). The CDR3 loop is CASSYTSKELFF. As DNA, the CDR3 is TGTGCCAGCAGCTATACCTCTAAGGAGCTGTTTTTT.

This clone was seen only a few times. The V call is TRBV29-1, the J call TRBJ2-3; 12 nucleotides agree with TRBD2. This CDR3 region has 15 residues. J lost 1 base, V lost 5 bases, and 4 bases had no gene match. Germline V lookup: CDR1 SQVTM, CDR2 ANQGSEA. CDR3 in amino acids: CSVLGLAGRTDTQYF. The DNA of the CDR3 is TGCAGCGTTTTGGGACTAGCGGGTCGCACAGATACGCAGTATTTT.

The chain has TRBV9 and TRBJ1-5; D remains unclear. There are 15 residues in the CDR3. The ends were cut back, 4 bases at V and 2 bases at J, with 13 bases in the middle. From germline, CDR1 is SGDLS and CDR2 YYNGEE. CDR3 nucleotides: TGTGCCAGCAGCCCCGATCATTGGGGCAATCAGCCCCAGCATTTT. It is translated as CASSPDHWGNQPQHF. Together with reference TRBV9 and TRBJ1-5, the CDR3 gives the full variable domain: DSGVTQTPKHLITATGQRVTLRCSPRSGDLSVYWYQQSLDQGLQFLIQYYNGEERAKGNILERFSAQQFPDLHSELNLSSLELGDSALYFCASSPDHWGNQPQHFGDGTRLSIL.

This clone was seen a few times. The V and J genes are TRBV6-6 and TRBJ2-2, with D possibly matching TRBD2 (5 bases). Germline V CDR1 and CDR2: MNHNY, SVGAGI (reference sequence). This CDR3 has 16 amino acids. Deletions cut 5 bases from V and 1 base from J, with 14 bases between. The CDR3 sequence: CASSAEVRENTGELFF. The CDR3 nucleotides are TGTGCCAGCAGTGCCGAGGTCCGGGAGAACACCGGGGAGCTGTTTTTT.

The rearrangement uses TRBV18 and TRBJ1-5; D is ambiguous. Germline CDR1 and CDR2: KGHSH and LQKENI. The germline V and J ends were trimmed by 3 bases and 5 bases, with 8 bases remaining between them. CDR3 length: 13 residues. This CDR3 is CASSPGADQPQHF. As DNA, the CDR3 is TGTGCCAGCTCACCGGGAGCCGATCAGCCCCAGCATTTT.

This clone was seen just once. The chain employs TRBV4-2 and TRBJ1-1; D might be TRBD1 (6 bases). CDR3 size: 14 residues. The germline V gene has CDR1 LGHNA and CDR2 YNFKEQ. Between the trimmed V and J ends, which lost 3 bases and 3 bases, there was a span of 11 bases. The CDR3 bases are TGTGCCAGCAGCCATACAGGGCTTGACACTGAAGCTTTCTTT. It yields the protein CASSHTGLDTEAFF.

This chain links TRBV29-1 with TRBJ2-7; D perhaps matches TRBD1 (5 bases). The CDR3 totals 13 residues. V was trimmed by 3 bases and J by 4 bases, leaving 13 bases between them. Germline values: CDR1 SQVTM, CDR2 ANQGSEA. The CDR3 coding sequence is TGCAGCGTTGAGGACCGAAGGGGATACGAGCAGTACTTC. This sequence encodes CSVEDRRGYEQYF.

V and J are TRBV6-4 and TRBJ1-2; no clear D. Trimming left V 0 bases short and J 2 bases short, with 10 bases between. The CDR3 covers 15 residues. The germline V gene encodes CDR1 MRHNA and CDR2 SNTAGT. In DNA form, the CDR3 reads TGTGCCAGCAGTGACTCGCCGCGTCTAAACTATGGCTACACCTTC. This encodes CASSDSPRLNYGYTF.

V usage is TRBV5-4 and J usage is TRBJ2-7; D is possibly TRBD1 (6 bases). V was clipped by 1 base and J by 5 bases, with 16 bases between them. This CDR3 has 15 residues. CDR1 is SGHNT, CDR2 YYREEE, per germline (reference sequence). The CDR3 sequence: CASSLWQGYMNEQYF. Written as DNA, the CDR3 is TGTGCCAGCAGCTTGTGGCAGGGGTATATGAACGAGCAGTACTTC.

V usage is TRBV5-1 and J usage is TRBJ2-3; D unclear. Trimming cost V 2 bases and J 3 bases, with 7 bases left between them. Germline CDR1 is SGHRS and CDR2 is YFSETQ. The CDR3 is 13 amino acids. This CDR3 is CASSLTSTDTQYF. DNA for the CDR3: TGCGCCAGCAGCTTAACGTCTACAGATACGCAGTATTTT.

This chain uses TRBV6-5 with TRBJ2-1; TRBD2 matches at 7 bases. Trimming cost V 5 bases and J 7 bases; bases outside gene matches: 11. Germline CDR1 MNHEY, CDR2 SVGAGI. The CDR3 is 15 amino acids. CDR3 residues: CASSIGLESLNEQFF. The CDR3 bases are TGTGCCAGCAGTATCGGACTAGAAAGCCTTAATGAGCAGTTCTTC.

V gene TRBV9 combines with J gene TRBJ2-7, with no clear D. Per germline, CDR1 SGDLS and CDR2 YYNGEE. Trimming cost V 0 bases and J 4 bases, with 11 bases left between them. The CDR3 is made up of 14 amino acids. The DNA of the CDR3 is TGTGCCAGCAGCGTAGGGGTTACCTCGTACGAGCAGTACTTC. Protein sequence: CASSVGVTSYEQYF.

The J gene is TRBJ2-5, the V gene TRBV7-9; no definite D call. Germline V gene lookup returns CDR1 SEHNR and CDR2 FQNEAQ (reference sequence). The V end was cut by 3 bases, the J end by 3 bases, with 8 bases between. The length of the CDR3 is 13 residues. The CDR3 DNA is TGTGCCAGCAGCTTCTATGCTAAAGAGACCCAGTACTTC. Translation gives CASSFYAKETQYF.

This chain connects TRBV19 to TRBJ2-5, with TRBD1 matching over 8 bases. From germline, CDR1 is LNHDA and CDR2 SQIVND (reference sequence). This CDR3 region has 17 residues. V trimming: 5 bases; J trimming: 5 bases; junction bases outside the gene matches: 16. CDR3 residues: CASSLQRTGIGIETQYF. CDR3 nucleotides: TGTGCCAGTAGTCTACAACGGACAGGGATAGGGATCGAGACCCAGTACTTC.

The J gene is TRBJ2-1, the V gene TRBV5-6; 7 nucleotides align to TRBD2. This CDR3 has 15 amino acids. Germline values: CDR1 SGHDT, CDR2 YYEEEE. The V gene end was trimmed by 0 bases and the J gene end by 7 bases; junction bases not matched to a gene: 7. The CDR3 DNA reads TGTGCCAGCAGCTTGGACGTAGCGGGTAGAAATGAGCAGTTCTTC. Translation: CASSLDVAGRNEQFF.

This clone was seen only a few times. The chain employs TRBV7-2 and TRBJ2-3; TRBD2 might be the D (6 bases). The length of the CDR3 is 14 residues. With 5 bases removed from V and 0 bases from J, the gap between germline ends came to 9 bases. Germline V CDR1 and CDR2: SGHTA, FQGNSA. Here the CDR3 DNA reads TGTGCCAGCAGCCGGGACTCCAGCACAGATACGCAGTATTTT. Its translation: CASSRDSSTDTQYF.

The V call is TRBV25-1, the J call TRBJ2-4, with D possibly TRBD1 on 6 matching bases. Per the germline V gene, CDR1 is MGHDK and CDR2 is SYGVNS. Trimming shortened V by 6 bases and J by 8 bases, and 14 bases separated the two germline ends. The CDR3 loop spans 13 amino acids. The CDR3 nucleotides read TGTGCCAGCAGGGGTGGGGGCTGGGACATTCAGTACTTC. The encoded protein is CASRGGGWDIQYF.

The rearrangement uses TRBV7-6 and TRBJ2-2; D is possibly TRBD2 (6 bases). The germline V gene encodes CDR1 SGHVS and CDR2 FNYEAQ. The CDR3 sequence is 14 residues long. Deletions cut 6 bases from V and 2 bases from J, with 10 bases between. In DNA, the CDR3 is TGTGCCAGCAGGTCGGGAGTCAACACCGGGGAGCTGTTTTTT. Protein sequence: CASRSGVNTGELFF.

CDR3 sequence: CAGGQQETQYF. CDR3 bases: TGTGCCGGAGGACAGCAAGAGACCCAGTACTTC. This chain connects TRBV7-9 to TRBJ2-5, with a possible D match to TRBD1 (6 bases). V was clipped by 11 bases and J by 2 bases, with 9 bases between them. Germline CDR1 is SEHNR and CDR2 is FQNEAQ (reference sequence). The CDR3 covers 11 residues.